Below, 22 T cell receptor beta chains from the same sample are listed, as sequenced in a study of cytomegalovirus exposure and HLA in healthy donors (TCRdb year 2017). Library preparation used the immunoSEQ multiplex PCR assay. For the multiplex PCR, a mixture combining 60 forward primers for TCR Vbeta segments and 13 reverse primers for TCR Jbeta segments was used. TCRdb provides this immuneACCESS table in a form limited to in-frame rearrangements. Some clones are lacking; in checked studies, under half of them reflect an unresolved V gene, and why the rest are absent is not known. The sample profile shows around 190,000 clones; approximately 84% of them were found once. About 3% of the sample lies in the top ten. The material sequenced was PBMCs. Receptor source: a female donor in good health and CMV-seronegative.

The rearrangement joins TRBV27 to TRBJ1-2; D is undetermined. Germline loops: CDR1 MNHEY, CDR2 SMNVEV (reference sequence). Trimming pared 5 bases from V and 4 bases from J, leaving 11 bases between. The CDR3 covers 13 residues. This CDR3 reads CASSPTGTYGYTF. In DNA form, the CDR3 reads TGTGCCAGCAGTCCGACGGGAACCTATGGCTACACCTTC.

This clone was seen a handful of times. The chain uses TRBV9 and TRBJ1-2; TRBD1 aligns across 8 bases. The CDR3 loop spans 14 amino acids. From germline, CDR1 is SGDLS and CDR2 YYNGEE. J gave up 3 bases and V 5 bases, and 6 bases lay outside the gene matches. Written as DNA, the CDR3 is TGTGCCAGCAGTTTCGGACAGGGCGACTATGGCTACACCTTC. Its protein product is CASSFGQGDYGYTF.

V and J are TRBV2 and TRBJ2-3; D ambiguous. Germline lookup yields CDR1 SNHLY and CDR2 FYNNEI. Trimming shortened V by 5 bases and J by 5 bases, and 8 bases separated the two germline ends. CDR3 size: 12 residues. The CDR3 reads CASSPTIDTQYF. CDR3 DNA: TGTGCCAGCAGTCCGACAATAGATACGCAGTATTTT. Drawing the rest from reference TRBV2 and TRBJ2-3, the complete variable domain is EPEVTQTPSHQVTQMGQEVILRCVPISNHLYFYWYRQILGQKVEFLVSFYNNEISEKSEIFDDQFSVERPDGSNFTLKIRSTKLEDSAMYFCASSPTIDTQYFGPGTRLTVL.

The rearrangement links TRBV21-1 to TRBJ2-7; the table names TRBD2, a call not compared with the DNA. TRBV21-1 constitutes a pseudogene. This CDR3 is built from 14 residues. The CDR3 nucleotides are TGTGCCAGCAGCACCCCCATGGAGGGGCCAGAGCAGTACTTC. Its protein product is CASSTPMEGPEQYF.

Regarding this clone: Distinct nucleotide sequences in the sample also encode this CDR3. The chain couples TRBV9 to TRBJ1-1; perhaps TRBD1 as D (5 bases). V shed 3 bases and J shed 1 base, with 7 bases lying between them. The CDR3 covers 13 residues. Germline lookup yields CDR1 SGDLS and CDR2 YYNGEE. CDR3 in amino acids: CASSGQQNTEAFF. The CDR3 DNA follows: TGTGCCAGCAGCGGACAGCAGAACACTGAAGCTTTCTTT.

This sequence joins TRBV7-3 and TRBJ2-7, with 11 bases aligning to TRBD2. Per germline, CDR1 SGHTA and CDR2 FQGTGA. This CDR3 is built from 16 residues. CDR3 DNA: TGTGTCCAGCCGTCAGTACAAGGGACTAGCGGCTACGAGCAGTACTTC. This translates into CVQPSVQGTSGYEQYF.

V and J are TRBV4-1 and TRBJ2-5, with a tentative D call TRBD2 (5 bases). Germline assignment: CDR1 MGHRA and CDR2 YSYEKL. The CDR3 consists of 14 residues. Deletions cut 5 bases from V and 2 bases from J, with 12 bases between. CDR3 nucleotide sequence: TGCGCCAGCAGCAACCGGGAACTTCAAGAGACCCAGTACTTC. This gives the protein CASSNRELQETQYF.

This sequence joins TRBV13 and TRBJ1-3, with a tentative D call TRBD1 (6 bases). The CDR3 totals 16 residues. Germline V gives CDR1 PRHDT, CDR2 FYEKMQ (reference sequence). V lost 4 bases to trimming and J lost 0 bases, with 13 bases between them. The CDR3 sequence is CASSSNRESSGNTIYF. As DNA, the CDR3 is TGTGCCAGCAGCTCCAACAGGGAAAGCTCTGGAAACACCATATATTTT.

The rearrangement uses TRBV7-2 and TRBJ2-3, with 7 positions matching TRBD2. CDR1 and CDR2 from the germline V gene are SGHTA and FQGNSA. The CDR3 loop spans 15 amino acids. After removal of 5 bases from V and 2 bases from J, the junction contained 7 bases not matched to a gene. CDR3 in DNA: TGTGCCAGCAGCCCCCGACTAGCTTTCACAGATACGCAGTATTTT. As protein: CASSPRLAFTDTQYF.

V usage is TRBV7-9 and J usage is TRBJ2-1, with TRBD2 matching over 11 bases. The CDR3 sequence is 16 residues long. V shed 1 base and J 2 bases; nucleotides not matched to a gene: 1. Germline CDR1 is SEHNR and CDR2 is FQNEAQ (reference sequence). The CDR3 DNA reads as TGTGCCAGCAGCTTAGGACTAGCGGGGCCCTACAATGAGCAGTTCTTC. This translates into CASSLGLAGPYNEQFF.

The genes are TRBV5-6 and TRBJ2-3; 12 positions agree with TRBD2. Per germline, CDR1 SGHDT and CDR2 YYEEEE. The V gene end was trimmed by 1 base and the J gene end by 2 bases; junction bases not matched to a gene: 2. The CDR3 has 16 amino acids. The CDR3 region has the DNA TGTGCCAGCAGCTTGCGGACTAGCGGGGTCACAGATACGCAGTATTTT. Translating it yields CASSLRTSGVTDTQYF.

The chain recombines TRBV5-6 with TRBJ1-6; D is undetermined. V was cut by 4 bases and J by 6 bases, with 11 bases left in between. The CDR3 extends over 14 amino acids. Germline V gene data show CDR1 as SGHDT and CDR2 as YYEEEE. CDR3 nucleotide sequence: TGTGCCAGCAGCCAAGGGCTAGCTAATTCACCCCTCCACTTT. This gives the protein CASSQGLANSPLHF.

V is TRBV19 and J is TRBJ1-2; 10 bases match TRBD1. Germline V gene sequence: CDR1 LNHDA, CDR2 SQIVND (reference sequence). V shed 9 bases and J 0 bases; nucleotides not matched to a gene: 10. The length of the CDR3 is 16 residues. CDR3 protein: CASLSGTGASNYGYTF. The CDR3 DNA sequence: TGTGCCAGCTTATCCGGGACAGGGGCATCTAACTATGGCTACACCTTC.

This rearrangement joins TRBV2 to TRBJ1-2; no firm D call. Germline CDR1 and CDR2: SNHLY and FYNNEI. The length of the CDR3 is 14 residues. V lost 2 bases, J lost 2 bases, and 9 bases lay in between. CDR3 sequence: CASSEFSQNYGYTF. The CDR3 nucleotides are TGTGCCAGCAGTGAATTCAGTCAGAACTATGGCTACACCTTC. The full variable domain, its missing parts supplied by reference TRBV2 and TRBJ1-2, is EPEVTQTPSHQVTQMGQEVILRCVPISNHLYFYWYRQILGQKVEFLVSFYNNEISEKSEIFDDQFSVERPDGSNFTLKIRSTKLEDSAMYFCASSEFSQNYGYTFGSGTRLTVV.

The V call is TRBV5-1, the J call TRBJ1-1; D uncertain. The V and J ends lost 1 base and 1 base respectively, with 11 bases between them. CDR1 SGHRS and CDR2 YFSETQ come from the germline V gene. The CDR3 has 15 residues. The CDR3 nucleotides read TGCGCCAGCAGCTTGTTCGGGGAGGGGAACACTGAAGCTTTCTTT. Translating gives CASSLFGEGNTEAFF.

The gene calls are TRBV2 and TRBJ2-1, with TRBD1 as a possible D gene (6 bases). CDR1 SNHLY and CDR2 FYNNEI come from the germline V gene. The CDR3 runs to 13 residues. The V end was cut by 6 bases, the J end by 8 bases, with 14 bases between. The CDR3 DNA is TGTGCCAGCAGCCGGGACACCAACTATGAGCAGTTCTTC. Translating it yields CASSRDTNYEQFF.

The chain is built from TRBV7-9 and TRBJ2-7; 8 nucleotides agree with TRBD2. Germline V gene sequence: CDR1 SEHNR, CDR2 FQNEAQ (reference sequence). The V gene end was trimmed by 4 bases and the J gene end by 1 base; junction bases not matched to a gene: 6. The CDR3 length is 15 residues. The CDR3 DNA reads TGTGCCAGCAGCTCGGGACTAGGAGGATCCTACGAGCAGTACTTC. Translated, it gives CASSSGLGGSYEQYF. The entire variable domain, with the rest obtained from reference TRBV7-9 and TRBJ2-7, is as follows: DTGVSQNPRHKITKRGQNVTFRCDPISEHNRLYWYRQTLGQGPEFLTYFQNEAQLEKSRLLSDRFSAERPKGSFSTLEIQRTEQGDSAMYLCASSSGLGGSYEQYFGPGTRLTVT.

The CDR3 coding sequence is TGTGCCAGCAGTCGTGTTTCCTACGAGCAGTACTTC. As protein: CASSRVSYEQYF. The chain uses TRBV28 and TRBJ2-7; D gene unclear. The CDR3 loop spans 12 amino acids. V lost 5 bases, J lost 1 base, and 6 bases lay in between. Germline V gene data show CDR1 as MDHEN and CDR2 as SYDVKM.

CDR3 residues: CASNRDSGNTIYF. DNA of the CDR3: TGTGCCAGCAACCGGGACTCTGGAAACACCATATATTTT. This chain uses TRBV9 with TRBJ1-3; no reliable D call. The CDR3 is made up of 13 amino acids. Germline CDR1 reads SGDLS; CDR2 reads YYNGEE. V lost 6 bases and J lost 0, with 7 bases in between.

With regard to this clone: Mismatch with germline at one junction end may stem from a read error. The gene calls are TRBV18 and TRBJ2-5; TRBD2 matches 7 bases. In germline, CDR1 is KGHSH, CDR2 LQKENI. This CDR3 has 14 amino acids. The chain's CDR3 is CASSSPREGKTQYF. As DNA, the CDR3 is TGTGCCAGCTCATCACCCAGGGAGGGAAAGACCCAGTACTTC.

This chain links TRBV28 with TRBJ1-5; D is uncertain. The V end was cut by 5 bases, the J end by 0 bases, with 17 bases between. Per germline, CDR1 MDHEN and CDR2 SYDVKM. This CDR3 contains 17 residues. Here the CDR3 DNA reads TGTGCCAGCAGTCCCCCGGGTCGCACGCTTAGCAATCAGCCCCAGCATTTT. As protein: CASSPPGRTLSNQPQHF.

V is TRBV19 and J is TRBJ2-5, with 10 bases that match TRBD1. The V gene end was trimmed by 11 bases and the J gene end by 5 bases; junction bases not matched to a gene: 8. This CDR3 has 13 residues. Germline CDR1 is LNHDA and CDR2 is SQIVND (reference sequence). The CDR3: CAGSTGGTETQYF. CDR3 sequence (DNA): TGTGCCGGTTCGACAGGGGGCACGGAGACCCAGTACTTC.